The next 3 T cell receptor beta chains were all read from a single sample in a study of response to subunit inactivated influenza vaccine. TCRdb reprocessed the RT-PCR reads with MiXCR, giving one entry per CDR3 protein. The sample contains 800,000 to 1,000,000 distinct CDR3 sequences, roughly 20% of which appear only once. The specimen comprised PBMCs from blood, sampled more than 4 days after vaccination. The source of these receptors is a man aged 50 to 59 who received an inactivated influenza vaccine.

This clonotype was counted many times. The CDR3, as DNA: TGTGCCAGCAGCCGGACAGCGAACACTGAAGCTTTCTTT. Translated, it gives CASSRTANTEAFF. This chain joins TRBV6-1 and TRBJ1-1; maybe TRBD1 (6 bases). Germline V gives CDR1 MNHNS, CDR2 SASEGT. The CDR3 is made up of 13 amino acids. Trimming stripped 6 bases from V and 1 base from J, with 9 bases between.

CDR3 DNA sequence: TGTGCCAGCAGCCCAAGTGTCGGGCGGGGAGGAAATGAGCAGTTCTTC. Its translation is CASSPSVGRGGNEQFF. The chain recombines TRBV7-9 with TRBJ2-1, with D possibly being TRBD2 (6 bases). The germline V and J ends were trimmed by 5 bases and 7 bases, with 21 bases remaining between them. Germline V gene data show CDR1 as SEHNR and CDR2 as FQNEAQ (reference sequence). This CDR3 has 16 residues.

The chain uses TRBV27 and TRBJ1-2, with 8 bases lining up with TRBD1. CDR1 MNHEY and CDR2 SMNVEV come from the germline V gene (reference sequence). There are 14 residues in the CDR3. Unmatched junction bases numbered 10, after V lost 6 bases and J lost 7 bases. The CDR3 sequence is CASRRGTGSSGYTF. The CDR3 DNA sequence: TGTGCCAGCAGGAGAGGGACAGGCTCATCTGGCTACACCTTC.